This T cell receptor beta chain appears in the sequencing data of a study of human T cells and chemical hapten exposure. Study-level information: Patch tests put 0.01% DPC on the upper back, read at 6 days.

In its sample, this clonotype was seen a few times. Its antigen remains unidentified. In the library, unique molecular identifiers were attached to individual cDNA molecules. TCRdb passed the RACE reads through MiXCR, listing each CDR3 protein once. The repertoire holds just over 40,000 distinct CDR3 sequences, with approximately 3.3% as singletons. The germline V and J ends were trimmed by 4 bases and 5 bases, with 5 bases remaining between them. CDR1 SGHRS and CDR2 YFSETQ come from the germline V gene. This CDR3 contains 11 residues. Findings and caveats of the study: All donors were alopecia patients, so their immunity may differ from that of healthy people. PT1 expanded TCR counts and patch test score correlated positively.

Time point of the sample: patch test 2, 6 weeks after DPC sensitization. The treatment: therapeutic diphenylcyclopropenone sensitization with weekly scalp DPC. The rearrangement uses TRBV5-1 and TRBJ2-3; D is unclear. The sequencing here drew on whole blood, taken in connection with sensitization to the hapten diphenylcyclopropenone (DPC). This sequence was found in a man aged 35-49 years with alopecia areata. Some clones in this sample may be carry-over from other donors' samples. The CDR3 region has the DNA TGCGCCAGCAGCGCGGAAGATACGCAGTATTTT. It translates to CASSAEDTQYF.